Following are 17 T cell receptor beta chains from one sample sequenced in a study of blood T cell repertoires in COVID-19. Some clones are missing from TCRdb's copy, which holds only in-frame ones; the method was immunoSEQ multiplex PCR. Seen here are approximately 170,000 clones, about 86% observed once, and the top ten hold about 4%. Sequenced input: PBMCs or T cells enriched from blood (not recorded which). The receptors were gathered from a woman between 50 and 59 years old in a cohort exposed to, infected with or recovered from COVID-19 (not recorded which).

The chain couples TRBV29-1 to TRBJ1-1, with no clear D. Germline V gene data show CDR1 as SQVTM and CDR2 as ANQGSEA. The CDR3 has 12 amino acids. V shed 5 bases and J shed 0 bases, with 7 bases lying between them. The CDR3 is CSVSHMNTEAFF. The CDR3 DNA follows: TGCAGCGTTTCCCACATGAACACTGAAGCTTTCTTT.

The rearrangement uses TRBV5-1 and TRBJ1-1, with no clear D. CDR1 is SGHRS and CDR2 is YFSETQ in the germline V gene. Trimming took 4 bases from V and 0 from J, leaving 13 bases between them. The CDR3 has 15 residues. Here the CDR3 DNA reads TGCGCCAGCAGCGAGATGGGAGGATTGAACACTGAAGCTTTCTTT. The encoded protein is CASSEMGGLNTEAFF.

V gene TRBV6-5 combines with J gene TRBJ1-6, with D uncertain. The length of the CDR3 is 13 residues. In germline, CDR1 is MNHEY, CDR2 SVGAGI. Trimming took off 4 bases at V and 5 bases at J, with 6 bases between the two ends. The CDR3 coding sequence is TGTGCCAGCAGTTCCCATGATAATTCACCCCTCCACTTT. It specifies CASSSHDNSPLHF.

This clone appeared a single time. The chain combines TRBV3-1 (or the pseudogene TRBV3-2) with TRBJ2-5; 9 nucleotides align to TRBD2. CDR1 is LGHDT, CDR2 YNNKEL, per germline (reference sequence). This CDR3 has 16 amino acids. V lost 3 bases and J lost 7; bases outside the gene matches: 12. CDR3 protein: CASSHKERGAQATQYF. CDR3 coding DNA: TGTGCCAGCAGCCACAAAGAGCGGGGGGCCCAGGCGACCCAGTACTTC.

The chain couples TRBV27 to TRBJ2-2; a weak D match, TRBD2 (5 bases). The length of the CDR3 is 14 residues. Trimming removed 5 bases from V and 4 bases from J, with 11 bases in between. Germline loops: CDR1 MNHEY, CDR2 SMNVEV (reference sequence). Here the CDR3 reads CASSPGRGTGELFF. CDR3 bases: TGTGCCAGCAGTCCAGGACGGGGCACCGGGGAGCTGTTTTTT.

This chain connects TRBV19 to TRBJ1-5; D not certain. Per the germline V gene, CDR1 is LNHDA and CDR2 is SQIVND (reference sequence). The V and J ends lost 2 bases and 0 bases respectively, with 14 bases between them. The CDR3 sequence is 17 residues long. The chain's CDR3 is CASSITRVSYSNQPQHF. The DNA for the CDR3 is TGTGCCAGTAGTATAACCCGGGTCTCGTATAGCAATCAGCCCCAGCATTTT.

The CDR3 sequence: CASRLDRGRREQYF. In DNA form, the CDR3 reads TGTGCCAGCAGGCTCGACAGGGGGCGGCGAGAGCAGTACTTC. The genes are TRBV27 and TRBJ2-7; the match to TRBD1 covers 10 bases. The CDR3 consists of 14 residues. Germline lookup yields CDR1 MNHEY and CDR2 SMNVEV (reference sequence). V was clipped by 6 bases and J by 7 bases; unmatched bases: 9.

The genes are TRBV6-1 and TRBJ2-7, with TRBD1 matching over 9 bases. CDR1 is MNHNS, CDR2 SASEGT, per germline. V lost 1 base and J lost 4; bases outside the gene matches: 5. This CDR3 spans 15 amino acids. For the CDR3, the DNA is TGTGCCAGCAGTGAAGTGGGGACAGGGCTATACGAGCAGTACTTC. Translation gives CASSEVGTGLYEQYF.

The chain employs TRBV11-2 and TRBJ1-2; D gene ambiguous. The CDR3 loop spans 14 amino acids. The germline V gene has CDR1 SGHAT and CDR2 FQNNGV. V dropped 4 bases and J dropped 5 bases, with 14 bases sitting between them. The CDR3 sequence is CASSSVTETYGYTF. CDR3 coding DNA: TGTGCCAGCAGCTCCGTAACAGAAACTTATGGCTACACCTTC.

This clone was recorded once. The chain has TRBV7-6 and TRBJ2-7, with D perhaps matching TRBD2 (5 bases). The germline CDR1 and CDR2 sequences are SGHVS and FNYEAQ. The CDR3 runs to 15 residues. Trimming stripped 0 bases from V and 0 bases from J, with 9 bases between. The CDR3 DNA is TGTGCCAGCAGCTTAGCTGCCGGAGGCTCCTACGAGCAGTACTTC. Protein product: CASSLAAGGSYEQYF.

V is TRBV28 and J is TRBJ1-1; D ambiguous. The CDR3 covers 12 residues. V was pared by 2 bases and J by 5 bases, with 6 bases between. Germline-derived CDR1 and CDR2 are MDHEN and SYDVKM. CDR3 loop: CASSLTRTEAFF. The DNA for the CDR3 is TGTGCCAGCAGTTTAACCCGGACTGAAGCTTTCTTT.

This rearrangement joins TRBV4-3 to TRBJ2-7; 8 positions agree with TRBD2. There are 14 residues in the CDR3. The J segment lost 7 bases and the V segment lost 2 bases, leaving 7 bases of the junction unmatched. CDR1 is LGHNA, CDR2 YSLEER, per germline. As DNA, the CDR3 is TGCGCCAGCAGCCAAACAGCGGGGGCCAAGGAGCAGTACTTC. This translates into CASSQTAGAKEQYF.

J is TRBJ2-1 and V is TRBV15; 10 nucleotides align to TRBD2. The CDR3 contains 17 residues. Germline CDR1 and CDR2: LNHNV and YYDKDF (reference sequence). The trim removed 3 bases at V and 7 bases at J, leaving 12 bases unmatched. This CDR3 is CATSRGTVAGGGNEQFF. The CDR3 nucleotides are TGTGCCACCAGCAGGGGGACTGTAGCGGGAGGAGGTAATGAGCAGTTCTTC.

This chain joins TRBV4-1 and TRBJ1-5; D perhaps matches TRBD1 (5 bases). Germline V gene data show CDR1 as MGHRA and CDR2 as YSYEKL. This CDR3 comprises 15 residues. V was trimmed by 1 base and J by 5 bases, leaving 12 bases between them. CDR3 sequence reads: CASSQAQTVHQPQHF. Here the CDR3 DNA reads TGCGCCAGCAGCCAAGCCCAGACAGTTCATCAGCCCCAGCATTTT.

Comment on this clone: One junction end does not reproduce the germline sequence, and a read error may be involved. The chain combines TRBV7-7 with TRBJ2-3; 9 nucleotides align to TRBD1. This CDR3 comprises 15 residues. The V gene's germline CDR1 is SSHAT and CDR2 FNYEAQ (reference sequence). Written as DNA, the CDR3 is TGTGCTAGCAGCTTAGGGACAGGGAGGACAGATACGCAGTATTTT. Amino acid sequence: CASSLGTGRTDTQYF.

The chain is built from TRBV30 and TRBJ1-6, with D perhaps TRBD1 (6 bases). Trimming cost V 2 bases and J 7 bases, with 15 bases left between them. Germline V gives CDR1 GTSNPN, CDR2 SVGIG (reference sequence). CDR3 size: 15 residues. The DNA for the CDR3 is TGTGCCTGGAGTTCCCTCGGACAGAGAAATTCACCCCTCCACTTT. Translation: CAWSSLGQRNSPLHF.

The rearrangement uses TRBV7-8 and TRBJ1-6, with D possibly being TRBD1 (5 bases). V was trimmed by 1 base and J by 8 bases, leaving 12 bases between them. This CDR3 region has 15 residues. Germline V gene data show CDR1 as SGHVS and CDR2 as FQNEAQ. CDR3 sequence: CASSLVGDSDSPLHF. CDR3 DNA sequence: TGTGCCAGCAGCTTAGTCGGCGACAGTGATTCACCCCTCCACTTT.